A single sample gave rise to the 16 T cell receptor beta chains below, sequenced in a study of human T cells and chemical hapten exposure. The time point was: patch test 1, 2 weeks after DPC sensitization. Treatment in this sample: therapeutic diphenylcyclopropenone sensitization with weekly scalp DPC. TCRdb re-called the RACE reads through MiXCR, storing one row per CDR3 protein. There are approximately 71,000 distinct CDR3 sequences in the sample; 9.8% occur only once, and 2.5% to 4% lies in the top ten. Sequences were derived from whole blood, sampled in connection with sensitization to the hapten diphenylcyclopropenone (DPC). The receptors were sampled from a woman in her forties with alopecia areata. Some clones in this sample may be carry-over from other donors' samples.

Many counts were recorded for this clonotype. CDR3 residues: CASSAQGTWDTGELFF. The CDR3 DNA reads as TGTGCCAGCAGCGCCCAGGGGACGTGGGACACCGGGGAGCTGTTTTTT. This chain uses TRBV11-2 with TRBJ2-2; D possibly corresponds to TRBD1 (6 bases). CDR1 and CDR2 from the germline V gene are SGHAT and FQNNGV. This CDR3 region has 16 residues. Trimming stripped 5 bases from V and 3 bases from J, with 16 bases between.

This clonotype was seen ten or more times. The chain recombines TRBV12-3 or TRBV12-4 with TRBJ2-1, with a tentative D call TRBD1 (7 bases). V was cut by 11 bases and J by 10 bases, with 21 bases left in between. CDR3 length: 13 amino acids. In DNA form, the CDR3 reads TGTGCCCCCAAGGGGCCAGGGGGGCAAGAGCAGTTCTTC. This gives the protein CAPKGPGGQEQFF.

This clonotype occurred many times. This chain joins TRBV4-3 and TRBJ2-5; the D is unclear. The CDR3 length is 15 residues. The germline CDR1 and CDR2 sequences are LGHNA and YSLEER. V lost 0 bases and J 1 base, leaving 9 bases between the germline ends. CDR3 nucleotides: TGCGCCAGCAGCCAAGATCTGGACGGCCAAGAGACCCAGTACTTC. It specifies CASSQDLDGQETQYF.

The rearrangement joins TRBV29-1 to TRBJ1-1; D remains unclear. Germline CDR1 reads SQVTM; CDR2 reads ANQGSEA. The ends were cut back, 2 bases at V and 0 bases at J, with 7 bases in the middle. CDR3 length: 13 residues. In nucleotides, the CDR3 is TGCAGCGTTGAACCAGATATGAACACTGAAGCTTTCTTT. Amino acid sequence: CSVEPDMNTEAFF.

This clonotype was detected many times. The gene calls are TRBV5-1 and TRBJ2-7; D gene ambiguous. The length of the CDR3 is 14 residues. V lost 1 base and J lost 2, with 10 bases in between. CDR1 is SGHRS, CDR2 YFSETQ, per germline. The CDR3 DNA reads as TGCGCCAGCAGCTTGAACCAAGGAACCTACGAGCAGTACTTC. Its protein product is CASSLNQGTYEQYF.

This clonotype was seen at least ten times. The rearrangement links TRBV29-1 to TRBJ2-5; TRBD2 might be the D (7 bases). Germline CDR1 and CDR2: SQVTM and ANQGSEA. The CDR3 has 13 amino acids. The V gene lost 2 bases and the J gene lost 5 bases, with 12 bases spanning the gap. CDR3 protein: CSVEYGGRETQYF. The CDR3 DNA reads TGCAGCGTTGAATACGGGGGGCGGGAGACCCAGTACTTC.

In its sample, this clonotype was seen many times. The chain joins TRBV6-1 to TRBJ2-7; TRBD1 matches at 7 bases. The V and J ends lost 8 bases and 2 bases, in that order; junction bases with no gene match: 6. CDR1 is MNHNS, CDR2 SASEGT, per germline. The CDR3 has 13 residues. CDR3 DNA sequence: TGTGCCAGCCGATGGACAGGAGCCTACGAGCAGTACTTC. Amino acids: CASRWTGAYEQYF.

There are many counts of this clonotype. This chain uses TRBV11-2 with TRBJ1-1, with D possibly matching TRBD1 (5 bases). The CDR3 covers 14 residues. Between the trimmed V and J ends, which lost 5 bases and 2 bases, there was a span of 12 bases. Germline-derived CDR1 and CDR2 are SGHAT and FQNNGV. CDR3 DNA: TGTGCCAGCAGCCCACTTACAGGTAACACTGAAGCTTTCTTT. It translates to CASSPLTGNTEAFF.

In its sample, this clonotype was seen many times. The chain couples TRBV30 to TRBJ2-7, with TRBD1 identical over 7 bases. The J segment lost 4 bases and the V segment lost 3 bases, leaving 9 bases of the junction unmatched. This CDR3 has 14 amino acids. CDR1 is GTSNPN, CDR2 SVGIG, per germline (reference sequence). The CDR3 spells CAWSGWGQIYEQYF. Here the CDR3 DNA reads TGTGCCTGGAGCGGGTGGGGACAGATATACGAGCAGTACTTC.

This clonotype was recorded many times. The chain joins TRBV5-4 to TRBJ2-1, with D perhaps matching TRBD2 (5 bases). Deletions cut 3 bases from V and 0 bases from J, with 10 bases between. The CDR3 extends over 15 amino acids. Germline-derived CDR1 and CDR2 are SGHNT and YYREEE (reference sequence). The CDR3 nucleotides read TGTGCCAGCAGCTCAAGCGGTGGCTCCTACAATGAGCAGTTCTTC. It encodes CASSSSGGSYNEQFF.

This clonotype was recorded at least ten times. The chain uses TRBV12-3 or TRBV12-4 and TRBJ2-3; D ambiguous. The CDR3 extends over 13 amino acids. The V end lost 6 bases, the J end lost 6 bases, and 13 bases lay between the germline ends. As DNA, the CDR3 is TGTGCCAGCAGGAGCTACATTCGGGATACGCAGTATTTT. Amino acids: CASRSYIRDTQYF.

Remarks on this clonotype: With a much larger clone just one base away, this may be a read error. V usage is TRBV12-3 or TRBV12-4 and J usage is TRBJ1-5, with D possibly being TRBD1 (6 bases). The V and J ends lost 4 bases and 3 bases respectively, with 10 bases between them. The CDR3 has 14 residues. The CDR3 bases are TGTGCCAGCAGTTCGGACAGCCACAATCAGCCCCAGCATTTT. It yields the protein CASSSDSHNQPQHF.

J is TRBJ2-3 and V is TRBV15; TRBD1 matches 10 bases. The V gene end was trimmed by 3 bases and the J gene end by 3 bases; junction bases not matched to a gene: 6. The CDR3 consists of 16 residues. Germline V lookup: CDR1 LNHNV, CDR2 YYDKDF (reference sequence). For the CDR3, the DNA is TGTGCCACCAGCAGGATGACAGGGGGCGAGACAGATACGCAGTATTTT. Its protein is CATSRMTGGETDTQYF.

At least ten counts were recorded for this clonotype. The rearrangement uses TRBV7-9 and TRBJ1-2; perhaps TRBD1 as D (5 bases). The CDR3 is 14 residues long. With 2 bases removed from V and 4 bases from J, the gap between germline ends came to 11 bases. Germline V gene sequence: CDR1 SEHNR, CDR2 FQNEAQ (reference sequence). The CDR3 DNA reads TGTGCCAGCAGCTTACAGCAGGGAACCTATGGCTACACCTTC. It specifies CASSLQQGTYGYTF. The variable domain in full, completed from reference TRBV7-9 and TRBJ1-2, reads DTGVSQNPRHKITKRGQNVTFRCDPISEHNRLYWYRQTLGQGPEFLTYFQNEAQLEKSRLLSDRFSAERPKGSFSTLEIQRTEQGDSAMYLCASSLQQGTYGYTFGSGTRLTVV.

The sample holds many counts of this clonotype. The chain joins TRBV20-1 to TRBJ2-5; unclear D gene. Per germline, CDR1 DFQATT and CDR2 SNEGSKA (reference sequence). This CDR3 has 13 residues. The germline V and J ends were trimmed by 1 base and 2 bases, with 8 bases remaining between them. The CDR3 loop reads CSARVGNQETQYF. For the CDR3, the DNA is TGCAGTGCTAGAGTCGGTAATCAAGAGACCCAGTACTTC.

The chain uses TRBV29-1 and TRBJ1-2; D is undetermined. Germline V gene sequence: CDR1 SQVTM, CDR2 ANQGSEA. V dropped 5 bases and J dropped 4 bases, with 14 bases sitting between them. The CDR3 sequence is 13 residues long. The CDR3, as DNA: TGCAGCGTTATTGTTGACATCAGCTATGGCTACACCTTC. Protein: CSVIVDISYGYTF.